The clone carrying this T cell receptor beta chain has ten or more counts. Its specificity is not known. Using its own MiXCR run on the 5' RACE reads, TCRdb lists one record per CDR3 protein. This sample has 55,000 to 75,000 distinct CDR3 sequences, with about 5.2% found just once. CDR1 SGHRS and CDR2 YFSETQ come from the germline V gene. The CDR3 is 15 residues long. The germline V and J ends were trimmed by 0 bases and 8 bases, with 17 bases remaining between them. This entry comes from a study of neurological immune-mediated disorders. The study's findings and limits: On phylogenetic grouping, the repertoires of 18 of 34 multiple sclerosis patients fell within one related-CDR3 cluster, constituting a possible signature.

The chain recombines TRBV5-1 with TRBJ1-2, with D possibly matching TRBD1 (6 bases). This receptor was taken from a human donor with multiple sclerosis. The donor label of this sample is uncertain. The sample consisted of PBMCs. The CDR3 nucleotides are TGCGCCAGCAGCTTGGCCCAAGATGCCAGGGGAGGCTACACCTTC. Protein sequence: CASSLAQDARGGYTF.